This TCR beta chain was recovered during a study of shared clonotypes between healthy human individuals. The naive CD8 fraction comprised CD45RO-negative cells positively selected for CCR7 and excluded terminally differentiated effector memory CD45RA+ cells. Data came from immunoSEQ multiplex PCR; TCRdb stores just in-frame clones and leaves some out. The profile shows about 2.1 million clones, roughly 93% of them singletons. The clonotype was recovered from a man between 18 and 35 years old in good health. Some clones in this sample may be carry-over from other donors' samples. The sequenced sample was naive CD8+ T cells from PBMCs.

The CDR3 protein is CASSVRAGVDEQFF. CDR3 DNA: TGTGCCAGCAGTGTCAGGGCGGGAGTAGACGAGCAGTTCTTC. V gene TRBV25-1 combines with J gene TRBJ2-1, with TRBD2 identical over 7 bases. J lost 10 bases, V lost 4 bases, and 10 bases had no gene match. This CDR3 has 14 amino acids. From germline, CDR1 is MGHDK and CDR2 SYGVNS.